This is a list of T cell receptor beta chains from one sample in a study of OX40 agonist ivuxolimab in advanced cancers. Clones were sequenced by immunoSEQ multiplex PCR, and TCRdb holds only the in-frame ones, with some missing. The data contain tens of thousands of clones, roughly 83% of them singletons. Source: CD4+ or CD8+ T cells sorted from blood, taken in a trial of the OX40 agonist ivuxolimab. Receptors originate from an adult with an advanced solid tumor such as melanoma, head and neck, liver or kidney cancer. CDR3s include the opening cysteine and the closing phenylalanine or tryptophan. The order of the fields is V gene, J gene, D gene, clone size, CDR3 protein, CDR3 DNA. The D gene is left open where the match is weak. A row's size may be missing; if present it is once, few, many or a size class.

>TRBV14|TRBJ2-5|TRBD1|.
CASSPVGRGRETQYF
TGTGCCAGCAGCCCAGTGGGCAGGGGGAGAGAGACCCAGTACTTC
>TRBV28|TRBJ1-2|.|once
CASSLWSSNYGYTF
TGTGCCAGCAGTTTATGGAGCTCTAACTATGGCTACACCTTC
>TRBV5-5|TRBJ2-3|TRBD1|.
CASSPGQSTDTQYF
TGTGCCAGCAGCCCGGGACAGAGCACAGATACGCAGTATTTT
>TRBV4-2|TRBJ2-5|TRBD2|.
CASSQEASGETQYF
TGTGCCAGCAGCCAAGAGGCTAGCGGGGAGACCCAGTACTTC
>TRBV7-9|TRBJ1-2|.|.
CASSSGLGAGYGYTF
TGTGCCAGCAGCTCCGGTTTGGGGGCGGGTTATGGCTACACCTTC
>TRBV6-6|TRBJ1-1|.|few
CASSLRARNTEAFF
TGTGCCAGCAGTCTCAGGGCAAGGAACACTGAAGCTTTCTTT
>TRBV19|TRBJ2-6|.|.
CASRLQGISSGANVPTF
TGTGCCAGTCGCCTACAGGGAATCAGCTCTGGGGCCAACGTCCCGACTTTC
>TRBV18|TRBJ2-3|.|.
CASSPNAVTDTQYF
TGTGCCAGCTCACCAAATGCGGTCACAGATACGCAGTATTTT
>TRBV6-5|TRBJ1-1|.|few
CASSYGDTEAFF
TGTGCCAGCAGTTACGGGGACACTGAAGCTTTCTTT
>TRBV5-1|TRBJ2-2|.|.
CASSLTGDTGELFF
TGCGCCAGCAGCTTGACGGGAGACACCGGGGAGCTGTTTTTT